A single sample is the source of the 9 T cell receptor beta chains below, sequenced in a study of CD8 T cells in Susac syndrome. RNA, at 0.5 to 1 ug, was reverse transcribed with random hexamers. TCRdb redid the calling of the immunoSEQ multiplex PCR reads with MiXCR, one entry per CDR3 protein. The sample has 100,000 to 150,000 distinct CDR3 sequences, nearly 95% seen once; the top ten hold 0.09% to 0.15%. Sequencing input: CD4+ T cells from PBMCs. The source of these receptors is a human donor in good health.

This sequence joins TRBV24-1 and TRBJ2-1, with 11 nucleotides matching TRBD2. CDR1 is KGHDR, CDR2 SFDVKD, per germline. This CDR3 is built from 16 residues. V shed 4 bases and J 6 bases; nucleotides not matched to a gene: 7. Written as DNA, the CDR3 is TGTGCCACCAGTGACGCTACTAGCGGGAGCCTCAATGAGCAGTTCTTC. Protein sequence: CATSDATSGSLNEQFF.

CDR3 protein: CSSSYTLGETQYF. The CDR3 DNA follows: TGCAGTAGTTCATACACCCTGGGGGAGACCCAGTACTTC. The rearrangement uses TRBV20-1 and TRBJ2-5; D gene uncertain. The length of the CDR3 is 13 residues. The V and J ends lost 8 bases and 5 bases respectively, with 18 bases between them. Germline lookup yields CDR1 DFQATT and CDR2 SNEGSKA (reference sequence).

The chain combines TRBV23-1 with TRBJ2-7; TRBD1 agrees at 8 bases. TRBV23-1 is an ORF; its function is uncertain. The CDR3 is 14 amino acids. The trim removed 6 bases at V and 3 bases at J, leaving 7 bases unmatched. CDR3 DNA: TGCGCCAGCAGGCAGGGGGCTCTCTACTACGAGCAGTACTTC. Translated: CASRQGALYYEQYF.

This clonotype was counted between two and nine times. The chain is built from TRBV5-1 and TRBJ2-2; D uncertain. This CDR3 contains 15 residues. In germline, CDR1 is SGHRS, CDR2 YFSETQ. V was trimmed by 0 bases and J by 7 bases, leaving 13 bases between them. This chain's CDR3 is CASSLVGTDGGELFF. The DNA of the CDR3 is TGCGCCAGCAGCTTGGTGGGTACCGACGGCGGGGAGCTGTTTTTT.

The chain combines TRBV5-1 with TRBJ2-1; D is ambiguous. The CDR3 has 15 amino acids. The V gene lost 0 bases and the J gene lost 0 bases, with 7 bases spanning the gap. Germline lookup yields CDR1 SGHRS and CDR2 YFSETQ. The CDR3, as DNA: TGCGCCAGCAGCTTGGCAACCAGCTCCTACAATGAGCAGTTCTTC. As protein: CASSLATSSYNEQFF.

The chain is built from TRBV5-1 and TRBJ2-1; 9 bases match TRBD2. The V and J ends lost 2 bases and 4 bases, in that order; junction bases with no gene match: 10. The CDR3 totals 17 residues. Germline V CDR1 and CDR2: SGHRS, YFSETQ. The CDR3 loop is CASSLPIAGAGYNEQFF. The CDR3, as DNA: TGCGCCAGCAGCTTACCCATAGCGGGAGCGGGGTACAATGAGCAGTTCTTC. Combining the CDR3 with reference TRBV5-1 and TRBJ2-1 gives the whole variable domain KAGVTQTPRYLIKTRGQQVTLSCSPISGHRSVSWYQQTPGQGLQFLFEYFSETQRNKGNFPGRFSGRQFSNSRSEMNVSTLELGDSALYLCASSLPIAGAGYNEQFFGPGTRLTVL.

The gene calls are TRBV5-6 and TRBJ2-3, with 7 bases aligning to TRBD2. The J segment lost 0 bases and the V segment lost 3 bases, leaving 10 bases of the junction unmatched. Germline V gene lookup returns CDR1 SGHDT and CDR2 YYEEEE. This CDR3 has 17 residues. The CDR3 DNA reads TGTGCCAGCAGCTCCCTACTAGCGAGTGAAAGCACAGATACGCAGTATTTT. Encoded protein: CASSSLLASESTDTQYF.

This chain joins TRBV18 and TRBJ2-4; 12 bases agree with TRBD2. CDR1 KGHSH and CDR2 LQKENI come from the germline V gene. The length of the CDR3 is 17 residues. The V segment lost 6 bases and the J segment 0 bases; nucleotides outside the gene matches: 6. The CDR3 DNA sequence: TGTGCCAGCTCCCCGGGACTAGCGGGCGTAGCCAAAAACATTCAGTACTTC. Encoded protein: CASSPGLAGVAKNIQYF.

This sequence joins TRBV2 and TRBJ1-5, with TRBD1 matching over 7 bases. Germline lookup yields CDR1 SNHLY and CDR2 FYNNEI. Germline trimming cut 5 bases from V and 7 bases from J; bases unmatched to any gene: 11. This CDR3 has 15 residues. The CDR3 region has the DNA TGTGCCAGCAGTCTCTCTGACAGGGTCGGACAGCCCCAGCATTTT. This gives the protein CASSLSDRVGQPQHF.